This is a list of T cell receptor beta chains from one sample in a study of shared clonotypes between healthy human individuals. Produced via immunoSEQ multiplex PCR; TCRdb's table is partial and in-frame only. The profile shows 110,000 or so clones, 65% to 75% of them singletons. The source material was memory CD8+ T cells sorted from blood. The receptor set was obtained from a woman in her twenties or thirties in good health. CDR3s include the opening cysteine and the closing phenylalanine or tryptophan.

v_call: TRBV7-9
cdr3_length: 13
j_call: TRBJ1-2
cdr3_aa: CASSLLYGDGYTF

v_call: TRBV28
cdr3_length: 15
j_call: TRBJ1-5
cdr3_aa: CASSLLGGGGQPQHF

v_call: TRBV28
cdr3_length: 16
j_call: TRBJ2-7
cdr3_aa: CASSFHGLADSYEQYF

v_call: TRBV4-2
cdr3_length: 12
j_call: TRBJ2-7
cdr3_aa: CASSLGGYEQYF

v_call: TRBV6-1
cdr3_length: 15
j_call: TRBJ2-1
cdr3_aa: CASSEEPTGGNEQFF

v_call: TRBV5-6
cdr3_length: 14
j_call: TRBJ2-1
cdr3_aa: CASSFSGSFYEQFF

v_call: TRBV5-1
cdr3_length: 15
j_call: TRBJ2-6
cdr3_aa: CASSLKKWGVNVLTF

v_call: TRBV6-6
cdr3_length: 15
j_call: TRBJ2-7
cdr3_aa: CASSSRDSGSYEQYF

v_call: TRBV5-6
cdr3_length: 14
j_call: TRBJ2-3
cdr3_aa: CASSLGLAADTQYF

v_call: TRBV4-1
cdr3_length: 22
j_call: TRBJ2-2
cdr3_aa: CASSQDAGRIGIREGLTGELFF